The entry below gives a single T cell receptor (beta chain) sequence along with its context. Its cognate antigen is unknown. These data are taken from a study of shared clonotypes between healthy human individuals. Broader study findings: The sampled material consisted only of blood, and tissue repertoires are likely to differ.

Germline trimming cut 4 bases from V and 4 bases from J; bases unmatched to any gene: 1. CDR1 is MDHEN, CDR2 SYDVKM, per germline. This CDR3 contains 14 residues. Each unsorted sample relied on about 100 million PBMCs as its source of genomic DNA. This was a deep-level run. Replicate PCRs run on unsorted PBMC used around 0.3 ug DNA, which was about 30,000 T cell genomes. TCRdb's copy holds only in-frame clones and misses some; the assay was immunoSEQ multiplex PCR. Of over 400,000 clones in the sample, approximately 78% were seen once. V gene TRBV28 combines with J gene TRBJ2-2; 9 bases agree with TRBD2. What was sequenced was PBMCs. The sequence was obtained from a woman aged 35 to 49 in good health. Some clones in this sample may be carry-over from other donors' samples. This chain's CDR3 is CASSSTSGTGELFF. The CDR3 nucleotides are TGTGCCAGCAGTTCGACTAGCGGCACCGGGGAGCTGTTTTTT. Combining the CDR3 with reference TRBV28 and TRBJ2-2 gives the whole variable domain DVKVTQSSRYLVKRTGEKVFLECVQDMDHENMFWYRQDPGLGLRLIYFSYDVKMKEKGDIPEGYSVSREKKERFSLILESASTNQTSMYLCASSSTSGTGELFFGEGSRLTVL.